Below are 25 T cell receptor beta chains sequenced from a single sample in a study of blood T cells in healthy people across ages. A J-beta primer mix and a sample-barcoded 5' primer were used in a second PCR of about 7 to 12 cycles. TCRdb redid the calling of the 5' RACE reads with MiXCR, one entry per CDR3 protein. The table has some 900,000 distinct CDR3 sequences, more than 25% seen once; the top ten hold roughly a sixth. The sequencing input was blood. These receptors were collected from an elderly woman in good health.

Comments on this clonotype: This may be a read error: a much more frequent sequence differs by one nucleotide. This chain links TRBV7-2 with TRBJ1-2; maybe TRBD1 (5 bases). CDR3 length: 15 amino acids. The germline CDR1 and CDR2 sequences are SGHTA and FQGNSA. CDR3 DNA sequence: TGTGCCAACAGCTCACGGGACTGGGGTTCTTATGGCTACACCTTC. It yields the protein CANSSRDWGSYGYTF.

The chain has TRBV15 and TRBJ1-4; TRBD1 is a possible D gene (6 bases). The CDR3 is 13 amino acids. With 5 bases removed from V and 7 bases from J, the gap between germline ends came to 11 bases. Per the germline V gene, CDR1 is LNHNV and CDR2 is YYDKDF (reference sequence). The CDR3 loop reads CATSPRGSEKLFF. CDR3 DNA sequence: TGTGCCACCAGCCCCAGGGGAAGTGAAAAACTGTTTTTT.

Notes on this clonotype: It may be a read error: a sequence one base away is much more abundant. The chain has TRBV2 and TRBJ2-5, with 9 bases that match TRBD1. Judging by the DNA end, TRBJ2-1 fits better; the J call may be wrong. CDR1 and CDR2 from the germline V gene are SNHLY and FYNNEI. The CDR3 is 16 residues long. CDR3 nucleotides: TGTGCCAGCAGTGAAGGGGGACAGGGATATCAAGAGACCCAGTTCTTC. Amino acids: CASSEGGQGYQETQFF.

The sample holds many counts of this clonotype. The CDR3 region is CSVPGADNEQFF. The CDR3 coding sequence is TGCAGCGTCCCCGGGGCTGACAATGAGCAGTTCTTC. The chain recombines TRBV29-1 with TRBJ2-1; tentatively, D is TRBD1 or TRBD2 (5 bases each). Trimming removed 6 bases from V and 5 bases from J, with 11 bases in between. CDR1 is SQVTM, CDR2 ANQGSEA, per germline. The CDR3 consists of 12 residues.

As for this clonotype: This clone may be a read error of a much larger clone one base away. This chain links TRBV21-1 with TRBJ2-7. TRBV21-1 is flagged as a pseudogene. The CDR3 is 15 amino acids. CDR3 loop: CAGSKAPPISYEQYF. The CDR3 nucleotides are TGTGCCGGCAGCAAAGCGCCCCCGATCTCCTACGAGCAGTACTTC.

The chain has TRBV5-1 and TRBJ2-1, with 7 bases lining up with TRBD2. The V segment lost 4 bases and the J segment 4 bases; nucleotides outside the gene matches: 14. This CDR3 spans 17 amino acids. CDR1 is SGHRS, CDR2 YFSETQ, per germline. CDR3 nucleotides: TGCGCCAGCAGCGCAACTTCGCTAGCGGTGGGTTACAATGAGCAGTTCTTC. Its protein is CASSATSLAVGYNEQFF.

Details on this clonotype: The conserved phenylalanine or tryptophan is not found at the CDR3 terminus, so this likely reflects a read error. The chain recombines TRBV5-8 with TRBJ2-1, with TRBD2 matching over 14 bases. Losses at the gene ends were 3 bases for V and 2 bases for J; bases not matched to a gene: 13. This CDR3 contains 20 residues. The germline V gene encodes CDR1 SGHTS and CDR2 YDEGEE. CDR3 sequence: CASSSPRTSGGSMAYNEQFC. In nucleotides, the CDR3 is TGTGCCAGCAGCTCACCCCGGACTAGCGGGGGGTCTATGGCCTACAATGAGCAGTTCTGC.

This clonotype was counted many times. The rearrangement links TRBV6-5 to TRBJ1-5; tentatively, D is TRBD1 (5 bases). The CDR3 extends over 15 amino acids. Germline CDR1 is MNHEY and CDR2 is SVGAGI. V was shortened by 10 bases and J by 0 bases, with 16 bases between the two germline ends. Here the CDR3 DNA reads TGTGCCACTCGGCCGGGACGCTATAGCAATCAGCCCCAGCATTTT. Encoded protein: CATRPGRYSNQPQHF.

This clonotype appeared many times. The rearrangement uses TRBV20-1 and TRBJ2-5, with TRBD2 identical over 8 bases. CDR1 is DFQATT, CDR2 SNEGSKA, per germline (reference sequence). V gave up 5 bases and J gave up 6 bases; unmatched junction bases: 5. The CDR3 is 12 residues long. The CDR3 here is CSAREGGKTQYF. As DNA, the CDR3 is TGCAGTGCTCGGGAGGGGGGGAAGACCCAGTACTTC.

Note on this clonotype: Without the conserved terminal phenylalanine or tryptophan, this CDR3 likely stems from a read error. The CDR3 DNA reads TGTGCCAGCAGTTTGAGAGCAGATGTGCAGTATTCT. Translated, it gives CASSLRADVQYS. The V and J genes are TRBV12-3 or TRBV12-4 and TRBJ2-3, with D uncertain. This CDR3 is built from 12 residues. V was trimmed by 3 bases and J by 11 bases, leaving 12 bases between them.

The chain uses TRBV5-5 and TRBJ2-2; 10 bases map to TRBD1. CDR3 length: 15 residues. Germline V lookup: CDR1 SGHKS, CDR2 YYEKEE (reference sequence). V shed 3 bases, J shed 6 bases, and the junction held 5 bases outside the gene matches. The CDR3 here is CASSWGQGNSGELFF. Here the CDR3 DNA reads TGTGCCAGCAGCTGGGGACAGGGGAATTCCGGGGAGCTGTTTTTT.

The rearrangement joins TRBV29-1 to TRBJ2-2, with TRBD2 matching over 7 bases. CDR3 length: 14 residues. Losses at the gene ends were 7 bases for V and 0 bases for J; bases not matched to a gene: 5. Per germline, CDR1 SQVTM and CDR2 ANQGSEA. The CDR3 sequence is CSGSTSTNTGELFF. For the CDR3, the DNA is TGCAGCGGATCGACTAGCACGAACACCGGGGAGCTGTTTTTT.

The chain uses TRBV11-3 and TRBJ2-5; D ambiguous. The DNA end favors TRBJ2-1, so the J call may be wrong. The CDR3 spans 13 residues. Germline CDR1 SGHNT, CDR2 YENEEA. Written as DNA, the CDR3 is TGTGCCAGCAGCTTAGTAGGTGAAGAGACCCAGTTCTTC. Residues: CASSLVGEETQFF.

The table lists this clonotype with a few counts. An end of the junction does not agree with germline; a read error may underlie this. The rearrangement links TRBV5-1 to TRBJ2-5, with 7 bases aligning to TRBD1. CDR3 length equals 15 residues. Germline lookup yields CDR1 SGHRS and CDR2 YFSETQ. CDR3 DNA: TGCGCCAGCAGCTTGGACAGGGGATACCAAGAGGCCCAGTACTTC. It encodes CASSLDRGYQEAQYF.

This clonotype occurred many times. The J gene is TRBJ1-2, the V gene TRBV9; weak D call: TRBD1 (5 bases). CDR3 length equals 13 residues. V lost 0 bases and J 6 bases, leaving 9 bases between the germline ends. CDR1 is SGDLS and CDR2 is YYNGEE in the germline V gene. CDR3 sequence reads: CASSVGQWDGYTF. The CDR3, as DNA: TGTGCCAGCAGCGTAGGACAGTGGGATGGCTACACCTTC.

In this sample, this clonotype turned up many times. CDR3: CASSLGSQGDGYTF. The CDR3 nucleotides are TGTGCCAGCAGCTTAGGGTCCCAGGGCGATGGCTACACCTTC. This rearrangement joins TRBV7-2 to TRBJ1-2; D is perhaps TRBD1 (5 bases). The germline CDR1 and CDR2 sequences are SGHTA and FQGNSA. This CDR3 comprises 14 residues. V was trimmed by 1 base and J by 6 bases, leaving 12 bases between them.

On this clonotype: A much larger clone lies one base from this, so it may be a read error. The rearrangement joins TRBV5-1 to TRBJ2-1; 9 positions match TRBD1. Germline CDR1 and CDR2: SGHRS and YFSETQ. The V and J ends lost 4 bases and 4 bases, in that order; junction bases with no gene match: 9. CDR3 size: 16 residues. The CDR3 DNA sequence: TGCGCCAGCAGCCAAGGGACAGGGAGGACTTACAATGAGCAGTTCTTC. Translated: CASSQGTGRTYNEQFF. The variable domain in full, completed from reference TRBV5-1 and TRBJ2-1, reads KAGVTQTPRYLIKTRGQQVTLSCSPISGHRSVSWYQQTPGQGLQFLFEYFSETQRNKGNFPGRFSGRQFSNSRSEMNVSTLELGDSALYLCASSQGTGRTYNEQFFGPGTRLTVL.

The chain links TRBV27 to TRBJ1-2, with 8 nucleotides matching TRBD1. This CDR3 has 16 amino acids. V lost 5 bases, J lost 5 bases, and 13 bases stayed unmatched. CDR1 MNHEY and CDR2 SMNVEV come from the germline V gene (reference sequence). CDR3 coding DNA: TGTGCCAGCAGTGCAGGAAAACAGGGGGGAGGATATGGCTACACCTTC. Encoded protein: CASSAGKQGGGYGYTF.

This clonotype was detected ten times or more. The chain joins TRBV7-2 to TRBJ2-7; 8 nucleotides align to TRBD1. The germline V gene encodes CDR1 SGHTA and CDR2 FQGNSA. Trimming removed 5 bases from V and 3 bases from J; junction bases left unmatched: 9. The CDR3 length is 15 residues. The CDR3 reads CASSNQGATVYEQYF. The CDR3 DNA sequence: TGTGCCAGCAGCAATCAGGGGGCGACCGTCTACGAGCAGTACTTC.

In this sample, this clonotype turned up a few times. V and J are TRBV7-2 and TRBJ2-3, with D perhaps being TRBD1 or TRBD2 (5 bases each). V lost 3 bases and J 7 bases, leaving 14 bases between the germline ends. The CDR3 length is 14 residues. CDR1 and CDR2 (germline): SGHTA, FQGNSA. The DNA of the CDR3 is TGTGCCAGCAGCTTCTCCGGGACGTCTAATACGCAGTATTTT. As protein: CASSFSGTSNTQYF.

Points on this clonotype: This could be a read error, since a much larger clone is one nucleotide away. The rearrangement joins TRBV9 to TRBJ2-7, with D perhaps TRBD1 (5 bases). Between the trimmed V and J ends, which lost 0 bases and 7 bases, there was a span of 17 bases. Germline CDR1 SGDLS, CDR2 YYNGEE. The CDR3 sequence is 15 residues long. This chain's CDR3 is CASSVATGPYNEQYF. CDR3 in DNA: TGTGCCAGCAGCGTAGCTACAGGACCCTACAATGAGCAGTACTTC.

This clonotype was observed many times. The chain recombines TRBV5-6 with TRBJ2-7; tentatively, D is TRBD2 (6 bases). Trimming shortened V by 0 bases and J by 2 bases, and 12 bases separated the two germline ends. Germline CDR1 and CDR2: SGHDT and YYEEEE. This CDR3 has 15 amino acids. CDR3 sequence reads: CASSLVWGVPYEQYF. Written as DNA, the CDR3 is TGTGCCAGCAGCTTGGTATGGGGGGTCCCCTACGAGCAGTACTTC.

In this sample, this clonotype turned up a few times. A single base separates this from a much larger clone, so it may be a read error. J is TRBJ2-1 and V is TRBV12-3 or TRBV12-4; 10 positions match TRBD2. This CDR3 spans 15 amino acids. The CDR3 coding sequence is TGTGCCAGCAGCCCGTCTAGCGGGGGATACAATGAGCGGTTCTTC. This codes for CASSPSSGGYNERFF.

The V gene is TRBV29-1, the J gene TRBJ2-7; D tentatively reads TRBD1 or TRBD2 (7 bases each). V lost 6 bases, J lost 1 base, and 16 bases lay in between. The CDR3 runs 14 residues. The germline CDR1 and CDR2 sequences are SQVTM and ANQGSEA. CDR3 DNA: TGCAGCGTGGGGGGGACAGAATTTTCCTACGAGCAGTACTTC. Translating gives CSVGGTEFSYEQYF.

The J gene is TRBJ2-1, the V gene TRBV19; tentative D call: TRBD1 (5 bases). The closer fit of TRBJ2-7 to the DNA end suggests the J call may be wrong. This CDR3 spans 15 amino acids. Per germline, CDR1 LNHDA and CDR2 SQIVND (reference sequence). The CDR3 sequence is CARMTDTSSYNEQYF. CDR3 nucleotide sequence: TGTGCCAGAATGACAGACACGAGCTCCTACAATGAGCAGTACTTC.